This T cell receptor (beta chain) is from a study of blood T cell repertoires in COVID-19. Study overall: COVID-19 samples from acute and convalescent phases originated in the United States, Italy and Spain. The cDNA or gDNA used as material had been derived from T cells, B-cell-depleted T cells, or PBMCs.

The CDR3 is made up of 17 amino acids. Germline-derived CDR1 and CDR2 are SGHDN and FVKESK. The V gene lost 1 base and the J gene lost 0 bases, with 14 bases spanning the gap. Per the original data handling: By means of reference gene primer amplification, nucleated cell counts were estimated. Sequencing was performed with immunoSEQ multiplex PCR; in TCRdb, only in-frame clones are kept and a portion is missing. That table supplies the V and J calls and clone size; D and trimming were determined from the DNA. The table includes 250,000 to 300,000 clones, 75% to 90% detected once. The sample consisted of peripheral blood. The TCR was taken from a woman younger than 45 with active or convalescent COVID-19. The chain uses TRBV14 and TRBJ2-3; D call uncertain. The CDR3 DNA follows: TGTGCCAGCAGCCAAGCCGCGAGGCTGTTAAGCACAGATACGCAGTATTTT. Translation gives CASSQAARLLSTDTQYF.